This T cell receptor (beta chain) was identified in a study of blood T cell repertoires in COVID-19. Study-wide context: Sample material is recorded as cDNA or gDNA derived from T cells, B-cell-depleted T cells, or PBMCs.

The authors' processing: Amplification of reference gene primers was used by the study to estimate nucleated cell counts. Sequenced by immunoSEQ multiplex PCR; TCRdb stores in-frame clones only, minus some. V and J calls and clone size are as listed in that table; D and trimming were resolved from the DNA. Among around 300,000 clones listed, 85% were seen once. Unmatched junction bases numbered 6, after V lost 6 bases and J lost 4 bases. CDR1 is ENHRY and CDR2 is SYGVKD in the germline V gene. The CDR3 runs to 14 residues. Sequencing used peripheral blood. The origin of this receptor is a human donor in a cohort sampled during active COVID-19. The rearrangement joins TRBV10-3 to TRBJ1-3; 7 bases match TRBD1. In DNA, the CDR3 is TGTGCCATCAGGACAGGGACGGGGGGAAACACCATATATTTT. Translating gives CAIRTGTGGNTIYF.